The clone carrying this T cell receptor beta chain was picked up many times. As yet, its antigen is unknown. This sample was included in a study of early T cells in non-severe SARS-CoV-2 infection. Study context: Sequencing of bulk RNA from unsorted whole blood was done, without chain pairing.

Whole-study results and caveats: VDJdb-based matching was biased toward anti-spike CD8 responses and missed private and CD4 specificities.

Germline loops: CDR1 SGHVS, CDR2 FNYEAQ. V was clipped by 4 bases and J by 2 bases; unmatched bases: 2. The CDR3 has 14 amino acids. Tagging with unique molecular identifiers was applied to individual cDNA molecules. TCRdb re-called the 5' RACE reads through MiXCR, storing one row per CDR3 protein. The sample shows around 28,000 distinct CDR3 sequences, around 3.9% of them seen only once. J is TRBJ2-7 and V is TRBV7-6, with 10 positions matching TRBD2. The sequenced sample was whole blood. This TCR was sampled from an adult who was a healthcare worker with PCR-confirmed SARS-CoV-2 infection or an uninfected control (not recorded which). The CDR3 spells CASSSLAGTYEQYF. The CDR3 region has the DNA TGTGCCAGCAGCTCACTAGCGGGGACCTACGAGCAGTACTTC.